This T cell receptor beta chain was sequenced during a study of shared clonotypes between healthy human individuals. Whole-study results and caveats: The rarefaction results pointed to incomplete sorted-subset sequencing despite large depth.

Method: immunoSEQ multiplex PCR; TCRdb's copy keeps in-frame clones and lacks some. This sample has roughly 2 million clones; around 95% occur once, and the top ten carry around 0.13%. Germline assignment: CDR1 SGHRS and CDR2 YFSETQ. The CDR3 covers 14 residues. Deletions cut 4 bases from V and 3 bases from J, with 13 bases between. Notes on this clone: Its antigen is unknown.

The sequencing input was naive CD4+ T cells sorted from blood. The subset: CD45RA+ positively selected. The J gene is TRBJ2-5, the V gene TRBV5-1; D perhaps matches TRBD1 (6 bases). This clonotype was obtained from a man between 18 and 29 years old in good health. CDR3 in amino acids: CASSGNRDKETQYF. The CDR3 region has the DNA TGCGCCAGCAGCGGTAACCGGGACAAAGAGACCCAGTACTTC.